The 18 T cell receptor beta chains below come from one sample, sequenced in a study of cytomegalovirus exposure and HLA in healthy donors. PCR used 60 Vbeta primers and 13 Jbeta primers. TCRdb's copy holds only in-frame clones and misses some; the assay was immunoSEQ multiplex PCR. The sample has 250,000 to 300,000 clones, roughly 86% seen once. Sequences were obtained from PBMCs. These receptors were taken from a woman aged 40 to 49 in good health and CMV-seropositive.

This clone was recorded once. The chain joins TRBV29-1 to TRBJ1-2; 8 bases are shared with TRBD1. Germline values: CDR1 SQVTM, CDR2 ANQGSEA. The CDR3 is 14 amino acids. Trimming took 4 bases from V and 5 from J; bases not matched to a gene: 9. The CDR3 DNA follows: TGCAGCGTTGGGGAAGCAGGGGGCCATTATGGCTACACCTTC. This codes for CSVGEAGGHYGYTF.

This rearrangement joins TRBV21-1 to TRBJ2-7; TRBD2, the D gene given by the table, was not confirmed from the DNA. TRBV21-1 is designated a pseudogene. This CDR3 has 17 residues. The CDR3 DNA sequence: TGTGCCAGCAGCAAAGATGGGACTAGCGGGGACTCCTACGAGCAGTACTTC. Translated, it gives CASSKDGTSGDSYEQYF.

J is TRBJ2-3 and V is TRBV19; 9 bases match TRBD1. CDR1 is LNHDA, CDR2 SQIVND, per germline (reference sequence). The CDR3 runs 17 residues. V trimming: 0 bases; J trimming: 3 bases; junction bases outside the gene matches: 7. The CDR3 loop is CASSIEVAGTGTDTQYF. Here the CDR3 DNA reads TGTGCCAGTAGTATAGAAGTAGCCGGGACAGGGACAGATACGCAGTATTTT.

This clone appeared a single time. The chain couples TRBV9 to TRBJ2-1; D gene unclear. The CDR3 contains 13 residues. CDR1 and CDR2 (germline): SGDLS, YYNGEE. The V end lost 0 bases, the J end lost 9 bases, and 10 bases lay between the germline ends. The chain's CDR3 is CASSVGGFSEQFF. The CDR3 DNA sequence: TGTGCCAGCAGCGTAGGTGGCTTCAGTGAGCAGTTCTTC.

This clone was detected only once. The CDR3 DNA is TGCGCCAGCAGGGCCGGGACAGGGGCGTTTAACTATGGCTACACCTTC. This translates into CASRAGTGAFNYGYTF. The V and J genes are TRBV4-3 and TRBJ1-2; TRBD1 aligns across 10 bases. V was clipped by 6 bases and J by 1 base; unmatched bases: 8. The CDR3 is 16 residues long. Per germline, CDR1 LGHNA and CDR2 YSLEER.

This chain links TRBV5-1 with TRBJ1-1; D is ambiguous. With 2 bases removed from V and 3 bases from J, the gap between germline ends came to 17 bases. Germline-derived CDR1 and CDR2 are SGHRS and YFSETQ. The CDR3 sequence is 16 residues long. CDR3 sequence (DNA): TGCGCCAGCAGCTTCCGGGGTCCTCCTGAGGACACTGAAGCTTTCTTT. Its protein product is CASSFRGPPEDTEAFF.

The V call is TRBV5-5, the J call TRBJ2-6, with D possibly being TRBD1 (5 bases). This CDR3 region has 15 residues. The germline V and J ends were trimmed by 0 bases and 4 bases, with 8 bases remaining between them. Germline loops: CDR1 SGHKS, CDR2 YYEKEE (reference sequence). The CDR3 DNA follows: TGTGCCAGCAGCTTGGAGGGGATCGGGGCCAACGTCCTGACTTTC. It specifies CASSLEGIGANVLTF.

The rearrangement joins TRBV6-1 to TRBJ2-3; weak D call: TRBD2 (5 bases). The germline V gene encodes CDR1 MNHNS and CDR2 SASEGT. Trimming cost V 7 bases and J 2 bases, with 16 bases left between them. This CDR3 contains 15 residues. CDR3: CASKSGERFTDTQYF. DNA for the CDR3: TGTGCCAGCAAATCTGGAGAGCGGTTCACAGATACGCAGTATTTT.

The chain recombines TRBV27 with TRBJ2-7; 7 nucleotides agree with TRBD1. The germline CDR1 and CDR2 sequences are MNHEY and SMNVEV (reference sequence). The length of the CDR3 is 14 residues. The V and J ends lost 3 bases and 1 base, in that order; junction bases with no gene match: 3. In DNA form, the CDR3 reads TGTGCCAGCAGTTTGGGCAGGGGGTCCTACGAGCAGTACTTC. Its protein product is CASSLGRGSYEQYF.

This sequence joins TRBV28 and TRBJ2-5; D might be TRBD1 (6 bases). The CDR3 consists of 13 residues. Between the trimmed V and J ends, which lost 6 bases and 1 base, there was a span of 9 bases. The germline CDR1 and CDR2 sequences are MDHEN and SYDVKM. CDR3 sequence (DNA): TGTGCCAGCAGCCGAGGGGGCCAAGAGACCCAGTACTTC. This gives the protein CASSRGGQETQYF. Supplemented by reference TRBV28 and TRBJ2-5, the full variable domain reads DVKVTQSSRYLVKRTGEKVFLECVQDMDHENMFWYRQDPGLGLRLIYFSYDVKMKEKGDIPEGYSVSREKKERFSLILESASTNQTSMYLCASSRGGQETQYFGPGTRLLVL.

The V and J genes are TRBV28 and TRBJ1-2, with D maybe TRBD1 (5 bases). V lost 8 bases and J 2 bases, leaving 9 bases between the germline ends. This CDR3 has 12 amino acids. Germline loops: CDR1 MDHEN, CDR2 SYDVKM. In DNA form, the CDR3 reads TGTGCCAGCCAACAGGTCAACTATGGCTACACCTTC. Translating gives CASQQVNYGYTF.

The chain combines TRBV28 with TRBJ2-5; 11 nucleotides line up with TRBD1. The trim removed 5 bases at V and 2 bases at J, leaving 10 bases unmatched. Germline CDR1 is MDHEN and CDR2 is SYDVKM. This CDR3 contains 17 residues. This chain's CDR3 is CASSPDRGPRDQETQYF. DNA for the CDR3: TGTGCCAGCAGTCCGGACAGGGGGCCACGGGATCAAGAGACCCAGTACTTC.

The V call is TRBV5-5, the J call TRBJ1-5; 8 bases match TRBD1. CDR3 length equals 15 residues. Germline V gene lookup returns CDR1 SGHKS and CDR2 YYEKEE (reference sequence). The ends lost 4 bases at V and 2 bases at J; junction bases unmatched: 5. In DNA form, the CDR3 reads TGTGCCAGCAGCGCAGGGGGCCAAGGCAATCAGCCCCAGCATTTT. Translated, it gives CASSAGGQGNQPQHF.

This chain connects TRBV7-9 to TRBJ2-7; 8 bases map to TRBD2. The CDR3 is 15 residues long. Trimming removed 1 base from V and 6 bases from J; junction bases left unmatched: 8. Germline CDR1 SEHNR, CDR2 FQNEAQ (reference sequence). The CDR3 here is CASSLGMGLVGEQYF. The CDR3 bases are TGTGCCAGCAGCTTAGGCATGGGACTAGTGGGCGAGCAGTACTTC.

As DNA, the CDR3 is TGTGCCTGGAGCGATCTGGACATCCCCGAGCAGTACTTC. The encoded protein is CAWSDLDIPEQYF. J is TRBJ2-7 and V is TRBV30, with TRBD1 as a possible D gene (5 bases). V shed 3 bases and J shed 6 bases, with 15 bases lying between them. The CDR3 consists of 13 residues. Looked up from germline, CDR1 is GTSNPN and CDR2 is SVGIG (reference sequence).

The CDR3 sequence is CASSLLAGGPDTQYF. DNA for the CDR3: TGCGCCAGCAGCTTACTAGCGGGAGGGCCTGATACGCAGTATTTT. This chain connects TRBV5-1 to TRBJ2-3, with 13 bases fitting TRBD2. Germline CDR1 SGHRS, CDR2 YFSETQ. V was clipped by 2 bases and J by 6 bases; unmatched bases: 3. The CDR3 covers 15 residues.

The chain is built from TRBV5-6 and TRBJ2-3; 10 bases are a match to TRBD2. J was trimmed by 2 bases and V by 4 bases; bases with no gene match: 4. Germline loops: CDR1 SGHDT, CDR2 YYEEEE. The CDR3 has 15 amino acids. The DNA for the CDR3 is TGTGCCAGCAGCCGACTAGCGGGCACCACAGATACGCAGTATTTT. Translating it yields CASSRLAGTTDTQYF.

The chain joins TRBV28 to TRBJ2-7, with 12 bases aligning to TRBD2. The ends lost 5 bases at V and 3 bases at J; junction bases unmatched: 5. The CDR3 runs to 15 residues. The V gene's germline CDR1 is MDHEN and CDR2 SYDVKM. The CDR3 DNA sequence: TGTGCCAGCAGTCCAATGACTAGCGGGAGCTACGAGCAGTACTTC. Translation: CASSPMTSGSYEQYF.